This T cell receptor beta chain was recorded in a study of T cell responses to AZD1222 COVID-19 vaccine. The overall study: Pooling of second doses given at about 4 or about 12 weeks was done.

Germline values: CDR1 LGHDT, CDR2 YNNKEL (reference sequence). The CDR3 length is 15 residues. J lost 0 bases, V lost 4 bases, and 5 bases had no gene match. Clones were sequenced by immunoSEQ multiplex PCR, and TCRdb holds only the in-frame ones, with some missing. Of 25,000 to 30,000 clones detected, around four fifths appear once; the ten largest clones hold 5.8%. The sequencing used peripheral blood, collected on day 0 of AZD1222 vaccination. J is TRBJ1-2 and V is TRBV3-1 (or the pseudogene TRBV3-2), with 7 bases fitting TRBD1. This clonotype was obtained from an adult in good health. CDR3: CASSRGTATNYGYTF. The CDR3 DNA reads as TGTGCCAGCAGCCGGGGGACAGCGACTAACTATGGCTACACCTTC.